A selection of T cell receptor beta chains follows, all from one sample in a study of shared clonotypes between healthy human individuals. The data were produced by immunoSEQ multiplex PCR, yet TCRdb's version contains in-frame clones alone and is incomplete. This table holds around 550,000 clones, about 96% found once. The sample was naive CD4+ T cells sorted from blood. The receptors come from a woman aged 25 to 45 in good health. Both conserved end residues are part of each CDR3. D genes are given only for firm matches. Clone size appears in some rows only: once, few, many, or a class for an expanded clone.

TRBJ2-1,TRBD2,NA,TRBV7-9,CASSWTSADNEQFF,TGTGCCAGCAGCTGGACTAGCGCTGACAATGAGCAGTTCTTC
TRBJ1-3,NA,NA,TRBV19,CASSKQLSGNTIYF,TGTGCCAGTAGTAAACAGCTTTCTGGAAACACCATATATTTT
TRBJ2-2,NA,NA,TRBV19,CASRSLGGVAGLNTGELFF,TGTGCCAGTAGATCCCTCGGAGGGGTCGCGGGTTTGAACACCGGGGAGCTGTTTTTT
TRBJ1-1,NA,NA,TRBV6-1,CASREGGTEAFF,TGTGCCAGCAGGGAGGGGGGCACTGAAGCTTTCTTT
TRBJ1-2,NA,NA,TRBV28,CASTTGLYGYTF,TGTGCCAGCACGACAGGCCTCTATGGCTACACCTTC
TRBJ1-2,TRBD1,few,TRBV2,CASRALTGGYTF,TGTGCCAGCAGGGCATTGACAGGGGGCTACACCTTC
TRBJ1-5,NA,NA,TRBV28,CASSLGVANQPQHF,TGTGCCAGCAGTTTGGGAGTGGCAAATCAGCCCCAGCATTTT
TRBJ2-1,TRBD2,NA,TRBV5-4,CASSSAAGIGNEQFF,TGTGCCAGCAGCTCCGCAGCGGGAATTGGCAATGAGCAGTTCTTC
TRBJ1-3,NA,NA,TRBV12-5,CASGAQGPGNTIYF,TGTGCTAGTGGTGCGCAGGGCCCCGGAAACACCATATATTTT
TRBJ1-4,TRBD1,NA,TRBV28,CASSLLTGGGKLFF,TGTGCCAGCAGTTTATTGACAGGGGGCGGAAAACTGTTTTTT
TRBJ1-5,NA,NA,TRBV2,CASSGENHQPQHF,TGTGCCAGCAGTGGGGAGAACCATCAGCCCCAGCATTTT
TRBJ1-1,NA,few,TRBV30,CAWSRLAEAFF,TGTGCCTGGAGTCGGTTGGCTGAAGCTTTCTTT
TRBJ1-5,NA,few,TRBV2,CASSGNRGMSGKPQHF,TGTGCCAGCAGTGGCAATAGAGGGATGTCAGGGAAGCCCCAGCATTTT
TRBJ2-7,NA,NA,TRBV28,CASSQSLAYEQYF,TGTGCCAGCAGTCAATCCTTAGCTTACGAGCAGTACTTC